This T cell receptor beta chain originates from a study of T-cell memory formation after mild COVID-19. Study-level background: Clustering of TCRs was largely donor specific.

TCRdb analysed the 5' RACE reads with MiXCR anew, one entry per CDR3 protein. The sample yields about 440,000 distinct CDR3 sequences, roughly 20% seen once. V was cut by 2 bases and J by 3 bases, with 10 bases left in between. Germline V lookup: CDR1 MGHRA, CDR2 YSYEKL. The length of the CDR3 is 14 residues. Regarding the study as a whole: CD4/CD8 balance characterized clones contracting day 15 to 85, and CD4+ skew characterized later expanders. There were some responding clones in pre-infection memory, which suggested that cross-reactive memory had joined.

A few counts support this clonotype. Its antigen is unidentified. The chain joins TRBV4-1 to TRBJ1-1; D is possibly TRBD1 (5 bases). This clonotype originated in an adult woman who had mild COVID-19 (a few samples of this study predate the infection). Cell type and time point are not known. The sequencing sample was made of PBMCs or a T cell subset sorted from them (not recorded which). The CDR3 region is CASSQRGGDTEAFF. The CDR3 nucleotides read TGCGCCAGCAGCCAACGTGGAGGGGACACTGAAGCTTTCTTT.